The clone carrying this T cell receptor (beta chain) was counted many times. This entry is derived from a study of regulatory T cells in long-lasting Graves disease. Described time point: newly diagnosed GD, antithyroid drugs for less than 3 months. The TCR library was made from RNA extracted from PBMCs. Germline V gene sequence: CDR1 SGHRS, CDR2 YFSETQ. The CDR3 has 15 amino acids. Trimming removed 4 bases from V and 2 bases from J; junction bases left unmatched: 9. TCR beta libraries were built with iRepertoire HTBI primers and Arm-PCR of CDR3 regions. Each CDR3 protein is one row after TCRdb ran MiXCR on the multiplex PCR reads. Of approximately 440,000 distinct CDR3 sequences in the sample, about 16% were seen once. The same data also contributed to another study, on T cells in Graves' hyperthyroidism and ophthalmopathy. That source reports: In the first-round RT-PCR of the TCR CDR3, the HTBI primer set was used.

The chain recombines TRBV5-1 with TRBJ2-7; 7 bases match TRBD1. Material: peripheral blood mononuclear cells (PBMCs), obtained at new diagnosis, from a patient treated with antithyroid drugs. The sequence came from a man aged 35 to 55 with Graves disease. For the CDR3, the DNA is TGCGCCAGCAGCCCTGACAGACAGGGCACCTACGAGCAGTACTTC. Translation: CASSPDRQGTYEQYF.